The TCR beta chain described here comes from a study of graft-versus-host responses after intestinal transplantation. Clones were read by immunoSEQ multiplex PCR, and TCRdb kept only the in-frame ones, dropping some. The data show some 43,000 clones, with just under 95% seen just once and 1.6% held by the top ten. This TCR came from a human patient who received an intestinal transplant, so some T cells may come from the graft donor. The sequenced sample was PBMCs, obtained 335 days after intestinal transplant.

The CDR3 protein is CASSAKGSPRAYEQYF. CDR3 nucleotides: TGTGCCAGCAGTGCAAAGGGTTCTCCGCGGGCCTACGAGCAGTACTTC. This chain links TRBV6-1 with TRBJ2-7, with D possibly being TRBD2 (5 bases). V lost 4 bases to trimming and J lost 2 bases, with 18 bases between them. The CDR3 length is 16 residues. The germline V gene has CDR1 MNHNS and CDR2 SASEGT.